This TCR beta chain is from a study of blood T cell repertoires in COVID-19. Background on the study: In each case, the material was cDNA or gDNA derived from T cells, B-cell-depleted T cells, or PBMCs.

The Seattle patients, enrolled during active infection, were followed longitudinally. In the original workflow: Reference gene primers were amplified, and this amplification served to estimate nucleated cell counts. The protocol was immunoSEQ multiplex PCR, while the TCRdb copy is restricted to in-frame clones and leaves out a portion. V and J calls and clone size come straight from that table; D and trimming were deduced from the DNA. This table holds 230,000 or so clones, about 90% found once. This CDR3 has 14 residues. Trimming cost V 5 bases and J 10 bases, with 19 bases left between them. The germline V gene encodes CDR1 SGHRS and CDR2 YFSETQ.

This receptor was obtained from a woman aged 55-75 years with COVID-19, enrolled during active disease. The chain is built from TRBV5-1 and TRBJ2-1, with D perhaps TRBD1 (7 bases). The specimen sequenced was peripheral blood. CDR3 coding DNA: TGCGCCAGCAGTCTGGCAGGGGGGTTAAAGGAGCAGTTCTTC. Protein product: CASSLAGGLKEQFF.